A selection of T cell receptor beta chains follows, all from one sample in a study of T cell responses to AZD1222 COVID-19 vaccine. The assay was immunoSEQ multiplex PCR, and TCRdb's table has in-frame clones only and misses some. The sample consists of around 130,000 clones, 70% to 90% of them appearing once. The starting material was peripheral blood, obtained on day 0 of AZD1222 vaccination. Receptor source: an adult in good health. CDR3s include the opening cysteine and the closing phenylalanine or tryptophan. The order of the fields is D gene, V gene, clone size, J gene, CDR3 DNA, CDR3 protein. A D gene is named only where the DNA matches it firmly. Part of the rows lack a size; the others show once, few, many or a class for expanded clones.

D gene: TRBD1; V gene: TRBV5-6; clone size: once; J gene: TRBJ2-2; CDR3 DNA: TGTGCCAGCAGCTTGGGCCGGCAGGGGGAAACCGGGGAGCTGTTTTTT; CDR3 protein: CASSLGRQGETGELFF
D gene: NA; V gene: TRBV5-1; clone size: NA; J gene: TRBJ1-1; CDR3 DNA: TGCGCCAGCAGCTTCAGGGATCAGAACACTGAAGCTTTCTTT; CDR3 protein: CASSFRDQNTEAFF
D gene: NA; V gene: TRBV19; clone size: NA; J gene: TRBJ1-2; CDR3 DNA: TGTGCCAGTAGTATGAAGCGTCTGGGCTTCGATGGCTACACCTTC; CDR3 protein: CASSMKRLGFDGYTF
D gene: NA; V gene: TRBV15; clone size: NA; J gene: TRBJ2-7; CDR3 DNA: TGTGCCACCAGCAACACAGGAGCCGCGATATACGAGCAGTACTTC; CDR3 protein: CATSNTGAAIYEQYF
D gene: NA; V gene: TRBV7-2; clone size: NA; J gene: TRBJ2-2; CDR3 DNA: TGTGCCAGCAGCTTAGTGGGCGGGGAGCTGTTTTTT; CDR3 protein: CASSLVGGELFF
D gene: TRBD1; V gene: TRBV5-6; clone size: NA; J gene: TRBJ1-1; CDR3 DNA: TGTGCCAGCAGCGTAAACAGGGGTGACACTGAAGCTTTCTTT; CDR3 protein: CASSVNRGDTEAFF
D gene: NA; V gene: TRBV21-1; clone size: NA; J gene: TRBJ2-2; CDR3 DNA: TGTGCCCAAGGACAGATTATGAACACCGGGGAGCTGTTTTTT; CDR3 protein: CAQGQIMNTGELFF
D gene: TRBD1; V gene: TRBV6-5; clone size: NA; J gene: TRBJ1-2; CDR3 DNA: TGTGCCAGCAGCTACTATCAGGGGGCGGGGAGAGGCTACACCTTC; CDR3 protein: CASSYYQGAGRGYTF
D gene: NA; V gene: TRBV5-1; clone size: NA; J gene: TRBJ2-7; CDR3 DNA: TGCGCCAGCAGCTTCGCAGGGAACTCTTACGAGCAGTACTTC; CDR3 protein: CASSFAGNSYEQYF
D gene: NA; V gene: TRBV4-1; clone size: once; J gene: TRBJ2-7; CDR3 DNA: TGCGCCAGCAGCCAACCCACCGAACTAGCTGGGTACGAGCAGTACTTC; CDR3 protein: CASSQPTELAGYEQYF
D gene: NA; V gene: TRBV9; clone size: NA; J gene: TRBJ2-2; CDR3 DNA: TGTGCCAGCAGCGGTACGTTCGGGGAGCTGTTTTTT; CDR3 protein: CASSGTFGELFF
D gene: NA; V gene: TRBV7-2; clone size: NA; J gene: TRBJ2-5; CDR3 DNA: TGTGCCAGCAGCTTAGGGACGACTGGGGGGAAGACCCAGTACTTC; CDR3 protein: CASSLGTTGGKTQYF
D gene: TRBD2; V gene: TRBV4-1; clone size: NA; J gene: TRBJ2-3; CDR3 DNA: TGCGCCAGCAGCCAGCCGACTAGCGGGAGAAGCACAGATACGCAGTATTTT; CDR3 protein: CASSQPTSGRSTDTQYF
D gene: TRBD1; V gene: TRBV15; clone size: NA; J gene: TRBJ1-5; CDR3 DNA: TGTGCCACCAGCAGAGGGACAGGGGAGAATCAGCCCCAGCATTTT; CDR3 protein: CATSRGTGENQPQHF
D gene: NA; V gene: TRBV27; clone size: NA; J gene: TRBJ1-2; CDR3 DNA: TGTGCCAGCAGTTTACAGTCAGGGACCTATGGCTACACCTTC; CDR3 protein: CASSLQSGTYGYTF
D gene: TRBD2; V gene: TRBV27; clone size: NA; J gene: TRBJ2-1; CDR3 DNA: TGTGTCGTTCGGCGGGAGGCAAACAATGAGCAGTTCTTC; CDR3 protein: CVVRREANNEQFF
D gene: NA; V gene: TRBV7-9; clone size: NA; J gene: TRBJ1-5; CDR3 DNA: TGTGCCAGCAGCTTATACGGTGGGGATCAGCCCCAGCATTTT; CDR3 protein: CASSLYGGDQPQHF
D gene: NA; V gene: TRBV27; clone size: NA; J gene: TRBJ1-5; CDR3 DNA: TGTGCCAGCAGTTTAGGGGCAGGAAACAATCAGCCCCAGCATTTT; CDR3 protein: CASSLGAGNNQPQHF
D gene: NA; V gene: TRBV21-1; clone size: NA; J gene: TRBJ2-1; CDR3 DNA: TGTGCCAGCAGCAAAGGGAGGGAGGGGGCTCAGCAGTTCTTC; CDR3 protein: CASSKGREGAQQFF
D gene: NA; V gene: TRBV6-5; clone size: NA; J gene: TRBJ1-2; CDR3 DNA: TGTGCCAGCAGTTCCCCGGGACAAAACTATGGCTACACCTTC; CDR3 protein: CASSSPGQNYGYTF
D gene: TRBD1; V gene: TRBV29-1; clone size: NA; J gene: TRBJ1-1; CDR3 DNA: TGCAGCGGACAGGGTTGGAACACTGAAGCTTTCTTT; CDR3 protein: CSGQGWNTEAFF
D gene: NA; V gene: TRBV5-1; clone size: NA; J gene: TRBJ1-1; CDR3 DNA: TGCGCCAGCACCAAGGGGGGCTCGGAAGCTTTCTTT; CDR3 protein: CASTKGGSEAFF
D gene: NA; V gene: TRBV7-6; clone size: NA; J gene: TRBJ1-1; CDR3 DNA: TGTGCCAGCAGCTCCGGAGGGGGATTGAACACTGAAGCTTTCTTT; CDR3 protein: CASSSGGGLNTEAFF
D gene: NA; V gene: TRBV29-1; clone size: once; J gene: TRBJ2-3; CDR3 DNA: TGCAGCCCGGTCGGCGGGCAGCTAAATACGCAGTATTTT; CDR3 protein: CSPVGGQLNTQYF
D gene: NA; V gene: TRBV10-1; clone size: NA; J gene: TRBJ2-3; CDR3 DNA: TGCGCCAGCGGCCTTGGGGCAGGACGCACAGATACGCAGTATTTT; CDR3 protein: CASGLGAGRTDTQYF
D gene: NA; V gene: TRBV7-2; clone size: NA; J gene: TRBJ1-5; CDR3 DNA: TGTGCCAGCAGCGCCAGGGGTTACCAGCCCCAGCATTTT; CDR3 protein: CASSARGYQPQHF
D gene: TRBD1; V gene: TRBV9; clone size: NA; J gene: TRBJ2-7; CDR3 DNA: TGTGCCAGCAGCTTTGAGGGACAGGGTGGTTACGAGCAGTACTTC; CDR3 protein: CASSFEGQGGYEQYF
D gene: NA; V gene: TRBV2; clone size: NA; J gene: TRBJ1-5; CDR3 DNA: TGTGCCAGCAGCGAACAGAGCAATCAGCCCCAGCATTTT; CDR3 protein: CASSEQSNQPQHF
D gene: NA; V gene: TRBV18; clone size: NA; J gene: TRBJ1-3; CDR3 DNA: TGTGCCAGCTCACCTTACACGCGCAGGGAGAGGGGAAACACCATATATTTT; CDR3 protein: CASSPYTRRERGNTIYF
D gene: NA; V gene: TRBV6-5; clone size: once; J gene: TRBJ1-2; CDR3 DNA: TGTGCCAGCGCCCTATACGGCTACACCTTC; CDR3 protein: CASALYGYTF
D gene: TRBD1; V gene: TRBV29-1; clone size: NA; J gene: TRBJ1-1; CDR3 DNA: TGCAGCGCTTATGGACAGGGCCAGGTAGCTTTCTTT; CDR3 protein: CSAYGQGQVAFF
D gene: NA; V gene: TRBV11-2; clone size: NA; J gene: TRBJ1-2; CDR3 DNA: TGTGCCAGCAGCTTAGAAGTCGGGGCGAGCTATGGCTACACCTTC; CDR3 protein: CASSLEVGASYGYTF
D gene: TRBD1; V gene: TRBV7-3; clone size: NA; J gene: TRBJ2-4; CDR3 DNA: TGTGCCAGCAGCCGCGGACAGGGAGCGGACATTCAGTACTTC; CDR3 protein: CASSRGQGADIQYF
D gene: NA; V gene: TRBV11-3; clone size: NA; J gene: TRBJ1-3; CDR3 DNA: TGTGCCAGCAGCTTAACAGTCTCTGGAAACACCATATATTTT; CDR3 protein: CASSLTVSGNTIYF
D gene: NA; V gene: TRBV5-6; clone size: NA; J gene: TRBJ1-1; CDR3 DNA: TGTGCCAGCAGCCGGACAGTGAACACTGAAGCTTTCTTT; CDR3 protein: CASSRTVNTEAFF
D gene: NA; V gene: TRBV28; clone size: NA; J gene: TRBJ1-2; CDR3 DNA: TGTGCCAGCAGCCAGGGATATGGCTACACCTTC; CDR3 protein: CASSQGYGYTF
D gene: TRBD1; V gene: TRBV30; clone size: NA; J gene: TRBJ2-5; CDR3 DNA: TGTGCCTGTCCGAACAGGGGGTTAGAGACCCAGTACTTC; CDR3 protein: CACPNRGLETQYF
D gene: NA; V gene: TRBV6-2/TRBV6-3; clone size: NA; J gene: TRBJ2-3; CDR3 DNA: TGTGCCAGCAGCCGGAGACAGCCGACTAGCACAGATACGCAGTATTTT; CDR3 protein: CASSRRQPTSTDTQYF
D gene: TRBD1; V gene: TRBV29-1; clone size: NA; J gene: TRBJ2-7; CDR3 DNA: TGCAGCGTATCTACCCTACCGGGACAGCGAAACGAGCAGTACTTC; CDR3 protein: CSVSTLPGQRNEQYF
D gene: NA; V gene: TRBV3-1/TRBV3-2; clone size: NA; J gene: TRBJ2-1; CDR3 DNA: TGTGCCAGCAGCCACAGGTCAGGGACCTCGGCCAATGAGCAGTTCTTC; CDR3 protein: CASSHRSGTSANEQFF
D gene: NA; V gene: TRBV6-1; clone size: few; J gene: TRBJ1-3; CDR3 DNA: TGTGCCAGCAGTGAACTCCCCGGTGGAGGGTTAAGTGGAAACACCATATATTTT; CDR3 protein: CASSELPGGGLSGNTIYF
D gene: NA; V gene: TRBV19; clone size: NA; J gene: TRBJ1-6; CDR3 DNA: TGTGCCAGTTTAGGAGTATATGGGTCGGGGGCAATTAGAACCCTCCACTTT; CDR3 protein: CASLGVYGSGAIRTLHF
D gene: TRBD1; V gene: TRBV9; clone size: few; J gene: TRBJ1-4; CDR3 DNA: TGTGCCAGCAGCACCACAGGGGGCGCAACTAATGAAAAACTGTTTTTT; CDR3 protein: CASSTTGGATNEKLFF
D gene: NA; V gene: TRBV5-4; clone size: NA; J gene: TRBJ1-2; CDR3 DNA: TGTGCCAGCAGCTTGGTTGGGGACCCGGGGGCTAACTATGGCTACACCTTC; CDR3 protein: CASSLVGDPGANYGYTF
D gene: NA; V gene: TRBV6-5; clone size: NA; J gene: TRBJ1-3; CDR3 DNA: TGTGCCAGCAGTTTGGGCAGTCTCGGAAACACCATATATTTT; CDR3 protein: CASSLGSLGNTIYF
D gene: NA; V gene: TRBV24-1; clone size: NA; J gene: TRBJ2-2; CDR3 DNA: TGTGCCACCAGTGATTTGTGGGGGAATACCGGGGAGCTGTTTTTT; CDR3 protein: CATSDLWGNTGELFF
D gene: NA; V gene: TRBV6-5; clone size: NA; J gene: TRBJ2-7; CDR3 DNA: TGTGCCAGCAGTCCCCGCGTCGCCTACGAGCAGTACTTC; CDR3 protein: CASSPRVAYEQYF
D gene: TRBD2; V gene: TRBV12-3/TRBV12-4; clone size: few; J gene: TRBJ2-7; CDR3 DNA: TGTGCCAGCCTCACCCCGGGAGGCGAGCAGTACTTC; CDR3 protein: CASLTPGGEQYF
D gene: TRBD1; V gene: TRBV19; clone size: NA; J gene: TRBJ1-2; CDR3 DNA: TGTGCCAGTAGTATAGACCCCCAGGGGGCCTATGGCTACACCTTC; CDR3 protein: CASSIDPQGAYGYTF
D gene: TRBD2; V gene: TRBV6-2/TRBV6-3; clone size: NA; J gene: TRBJ2-7; CDR3 DNA: TGTGCCAGCAGCCGAGGAGGACTAGCGGGCGACGAGCAGTACTTC; CDR3 protein: CASSRGGLAGDEQYF